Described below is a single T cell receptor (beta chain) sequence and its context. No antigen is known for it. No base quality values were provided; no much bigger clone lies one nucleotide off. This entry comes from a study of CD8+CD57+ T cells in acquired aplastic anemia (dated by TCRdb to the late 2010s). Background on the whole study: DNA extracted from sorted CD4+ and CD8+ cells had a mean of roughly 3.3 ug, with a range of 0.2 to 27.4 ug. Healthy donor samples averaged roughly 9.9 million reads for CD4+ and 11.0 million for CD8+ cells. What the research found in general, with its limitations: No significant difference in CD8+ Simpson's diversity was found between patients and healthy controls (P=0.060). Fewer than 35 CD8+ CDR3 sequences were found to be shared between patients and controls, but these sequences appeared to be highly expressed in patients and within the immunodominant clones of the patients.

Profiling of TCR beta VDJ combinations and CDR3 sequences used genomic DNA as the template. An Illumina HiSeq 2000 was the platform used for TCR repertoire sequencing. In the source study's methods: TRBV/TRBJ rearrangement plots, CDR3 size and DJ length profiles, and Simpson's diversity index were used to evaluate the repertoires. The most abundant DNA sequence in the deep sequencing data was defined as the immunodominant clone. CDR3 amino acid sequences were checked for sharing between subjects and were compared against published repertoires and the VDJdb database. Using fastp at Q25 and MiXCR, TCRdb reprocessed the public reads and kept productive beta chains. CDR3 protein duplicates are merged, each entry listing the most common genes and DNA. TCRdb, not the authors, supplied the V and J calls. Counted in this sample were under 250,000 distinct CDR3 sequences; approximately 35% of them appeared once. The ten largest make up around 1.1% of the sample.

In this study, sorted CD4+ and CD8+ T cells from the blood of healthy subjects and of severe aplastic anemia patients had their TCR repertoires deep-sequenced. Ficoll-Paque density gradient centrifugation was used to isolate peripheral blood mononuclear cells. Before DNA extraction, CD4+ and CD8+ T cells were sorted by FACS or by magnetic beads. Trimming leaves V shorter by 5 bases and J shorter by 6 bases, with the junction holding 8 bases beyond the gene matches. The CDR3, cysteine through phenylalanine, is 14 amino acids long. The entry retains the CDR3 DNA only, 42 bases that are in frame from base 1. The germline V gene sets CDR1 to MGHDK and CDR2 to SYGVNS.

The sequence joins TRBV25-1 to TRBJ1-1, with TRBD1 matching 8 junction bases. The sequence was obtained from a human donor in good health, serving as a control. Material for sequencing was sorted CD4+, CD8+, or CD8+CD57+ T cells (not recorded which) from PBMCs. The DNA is TGTGCCAGCAGTAAAGACAGGGGCGGCCCTGAAGCTTTCTTT. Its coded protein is CASSKDRGGPEAFF.